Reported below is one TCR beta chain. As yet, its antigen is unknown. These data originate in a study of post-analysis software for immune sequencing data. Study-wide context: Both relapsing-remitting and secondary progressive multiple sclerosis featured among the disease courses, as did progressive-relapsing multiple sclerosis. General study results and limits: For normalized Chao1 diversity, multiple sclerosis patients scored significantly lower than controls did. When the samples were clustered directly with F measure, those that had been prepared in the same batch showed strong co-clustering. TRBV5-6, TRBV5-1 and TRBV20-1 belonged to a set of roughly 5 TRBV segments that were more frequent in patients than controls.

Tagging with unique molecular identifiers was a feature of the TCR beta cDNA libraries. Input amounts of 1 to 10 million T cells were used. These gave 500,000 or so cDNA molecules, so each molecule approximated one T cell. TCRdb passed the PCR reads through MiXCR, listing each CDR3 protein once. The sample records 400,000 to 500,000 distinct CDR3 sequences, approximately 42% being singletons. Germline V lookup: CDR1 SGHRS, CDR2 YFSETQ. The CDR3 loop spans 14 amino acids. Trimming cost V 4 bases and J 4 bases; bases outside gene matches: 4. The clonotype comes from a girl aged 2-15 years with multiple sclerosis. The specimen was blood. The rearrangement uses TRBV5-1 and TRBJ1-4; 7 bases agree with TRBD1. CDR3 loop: CASSGQANNEKLFF. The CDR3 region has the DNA TGCGCCAGCAGCGGACAGGCCAATAATGAAAAACTGTTTTTT.